The next 32 T cell receptor beta chains were all read from a single sample in a study of cytomegalovirus exposure and HLA in healthy donors. Primers: 60 Vbeta forward and 13 Jbeta reverse. Only in-frame clones appear in the TCRdb table, and some are missing; sequencing was by immunoSEQ multiplex PCR. The sample has tens of thousands of clones, 78% seen once. Material: PBMCs. The receptors derive from a male donor in good health and CMV-seropositive.

This chain joins TRBV15 and TRBJ1-4, with D possibly being TRBD1 (6 bases). Trimming took 0 bases from V and 0 from J, leaving 11 bases between them. CDR1 and CDR2 (germline): LNHNV, YYDKDF (reference sequence). CDR3 length: 17 residues. The DNA of the CDR3 is TGTGCCACCAGCAGAGACGACAGGTTTGCAACTAATGAAAAACTGTTTTTT. Translating it yields CATSRDDRFATNEKLFF.

The V and J genes are TRBV4-1 and TRBJ2-7, with 8 bases that match TRBD1. Germline assignment: CDR1 MGHRA and CDR2 YSYEKL. The V and J ends lost 0 bases and 6 bases, in that order; junction bases with no gene match: 10. CDR3 length: 16 amino acids. Here the CDR3 reads CASSQDAGAGGSEQYF. As DNA, the CDR3 is TGCGCCAGCAGCCAAGACGCTGGGGCAGGGGGCAGCGAGCAGTACTTC.

This clone occurred once. The V gene is TRBV9, the J gene TRBJ2-2, with D perhaps TRBD2 (5 bases). This CDR3 comprises 15 residues. The V end was cut by 0 bases, the J end by 6 bases, with 12 bases between. Germline values: CDR1 SGDLS, CDR2 YYNGEE. In nucleotides, the CDR3 is TGTGCCAGCAGCGTAGGGGTAGCGAGGGCCGGGGAGCTGTTTTTT. This encodes CASSVGVARAGELFF. The full variable domain, rest sourced from reference TRBV9 and TRBJ2-2, is DSGVTQTPKHLITATGQRVTLRCSPRSGDLSVYWYQQSLDQGLQFLIQYYNGEERAKGNILERFSAQQFPDLHSELNLSSLELGDSALYFCASSVGVARAGELFFGEGSRLTVL.

CDR3 residues: CASSLKGGNQPQHF. The CDR3 bases are TGTGCCAGCAGCTTAAAGGGGGGCAATCAGCCCCAGCATTTT. The chain has TRBV7-2 and TRBJ1-5; tentative D call: TRBD1 (6 bases). V shed 2 bases and J shed 2 bases, with 7 bases lying between them. Germline V gene sequence: CDR1 SGHTA, CDR2 FQGNSA. This CDR3 has 14 amino acids.

The V and J genes are TRBV7-9 and TRBJ2-1; 7 positions match TRBD1. Germline-derived CDR1 and CDR2 are SEHNR and FQNEAQ (reference sequence). The length of the CDR3 is 15 residues. J gave up 10 bases and V 5 bases, and 14 bases lay outside the gene matches. CDR3 nucleotide sequence: TGTGCCAGCAGCCCACCGGGACAGAGGTCTCAGGAGCAGTTCTTC. It specifies CASSPPGQRSQEQFF.

This clone was observed a few times. The rearrangement joins TRBV6-4 to TRBJ2-2; TRBD2 matches at 10 bases. The CDR3 covers 15 residues. Trimming cost V 2 bases and J 6 bases; bases outside gene matches: 3. The germline V gene encodes CDR1 MRHNA and CDR2 SNTAGT. The chain's CDR3 is CASSDSLAGAGELFF. The CDR3 DNA sequence: TGTGCCAGCAGTGACAGCCTAGCGGGAGCCGGGGAGCTGTTTTTT.

The V and J genes are TRBV19 and TRBJ1-4, with 7 bases identical to TRBD1. This CDR3 contains 16 residues. The V segment lost 3 bases and the J segment 5 bases; nucleotides outside the gene matches: 9. Per the germline V gene, CDR1 is LNHDA and CDR2 is SQIVND (reference sequence). The CDR3: CASSINTGAANEKLFF. DNA of the CDR3: TGTGCCAGTAGTATCAACACAGGGGCTGCGAATGAAAAACTGTTTTTT.

This chain links TRBV28 with TRBJ1-3; D is perhaps TRBD1 (6 bases). The germline gives CDR1 MDHEN, CDR2 SYDVKM. The CDR3 totals 16 residues. Deletions cut 6 bases from V and 0 bases from J, with 15 bases between. The chain's CDR3 is CASRIQGRSSGNTIYF. CDR3 DNA sequence: TGTGCCAGCAGGATCCAGGGGCGTAGCTCTGGAAACACCATATATTTT.

This chain uses TRBV28 with TRBJ2-2, with 9 bases lining up with TRBD1. CDR1 MDHEN and CDR2 SYDVKM come from the germline V gene. Trimming took 5 bases from V and 2 from J; bases not matched to a gene: 6. This CDR3 is built from 16 residues. The CDR3 here is CASSTNRGLNTGELFF. In DNA form, the CDR3 reads TGTGCCAGCAGTACCAACAGGGGGCTAAACACCGGGGAGCTGTTTTTT.

The J gene is TRBJ2-5, the V gene TRBV28, with D perhaps matching TRBD2 (6 bases). The J call may be faulty, since TRBJ2-7 better matches the DNA end. Germline CDR1 MDHEN, CDR2 SYDVKM. There are 13 residues in the CDR3. The CDR3 DNA follows: TGTGCCAGCAGTCTAGCGTTTACCTACGAGCAGTACTTC. Translated: CASSLAFTYEQYF.

This rearrangement joins TRBV5-6 to TRBJ2-2; no clear D gene. V lost 7 bases, J lost 5 bases, and 15 bases lay in between. CDR1 and CDR2 from the germline V gene are SGHDT and YYEEEE. There are 14 residues in the CDR3. This chain's CDR3 is CASRTGSSTGELFF. The DNA for the CDR3 is TGTGCCAGCCGAACCGGGTCATCTACCGGGGAGCTGTTTTTT.

This chain links TRBV7-9 with TRBJ2-1; 11 bases are shared with TRBD2. The CDR3 contains 18 residues. Germline loops: CDR1 SEHNR, CDR2 FQNEAQ (reference sequence). The V and J ends lost 6 bases and 4 bases, in that order; junction bases with no gene match: 14. In DNA form, the CDR3 reads TGTGCCAGCAGGCCTCGGATCCCTAGCGGGAGGTATTACAATGAGCAGTTCTTC. The encoded protein is CASRPRIPSGRYYNEQFF.

The J gene is TRBJ1-5, the V gene TRBV21-1; TRBD1, the D gene given by the table, was not confirmed from the DNA. TRBV21-1 is marked as a pseudogene. This CDR3 region has 15 residues. The CDR3: CASSPKGAEYQPQHF. CDR3 in DNA: TGTGCCAGCAGTCCCAAAGGGGCAGAATATCAGCCCCAGCATTTT.

This clone was detected once. V gene TRBV5-1 combines with J gene TRBJ2-7; D perhaps matches TRBD1 (5 bases). V lost 5 bases and J 9 bases, leaving 18 bases between the germline ends. The CDR3 is made up of 13 amino acids. Germline-derived CDR1 and CDR2 are SGHRS and YFSETQ. The CDR3: CASRGLIGVRQYF. CDR3 DNA: TGCGCCAGCAGGGGGCTGATAGGTGTAAGGCAGTACTTC.

V usage is TRBV4-1 and J usage is TRBJ2-5; 11 bases line up with TRBD2. The J call may be incorrect, as the DNA end agrees better with TRBJ2-7. There are 17 residues in the CDR3. Germline V lookup: CDR1 MGHRA, CDR2 YSYEKL. The DNA of the CDR3 is TGCGCCAGCAGCCAAGGGGGACTAGCGGCCTACCGCTACGAGCAGTACTTC. It codes for CASSQGGLAAYRYEQYF.

The genes are TRBV7-3 and TRBJ2-1, with unresolved D. V gave up 1 base and J gave up 6 bases, with 10 bases separating them. The CDR3 spans 14 residues. CDR1 and CDR2 (germline): SGHTA, FQGTGA. As DNA, the CDR3 is TGTGCCAGCAGCTTAAGTGGGCCTGGCAATGAGCAGTTCTTC. This encodes CASSLSGPGNEQFF. The variable domain in full, with the rest retrieved from reference TRBV7-3 and TRBJ2-1, is GAGVSQTPSNKVTEKGKYVELRCDPISGHTALYWYRQSLGQGPEFLIYFQGTGAADDSGLPNDRFFAVRPEGSVSTLKIQRTERGDSAVYLCASSLSGPGNEQFFGPGTRLTVL.

V is TRBV29-1 and J is TRBJ2-1, with 9 bases identical to TRBD1. The CDR3 runs to 13 residues. Germline V gene lookup returns CDR1 SQVTM and CDR2 ANQGSEA. J gave up 3 bases and V 8 bases, and 5 bases lay outside the gene matches. CDR3: CSIKDRGYNEQFF. CDR3 in DNA: TGCAGCATCAAGGACAGGGGCTACAATGAGCAGTTCTTC.

The chain is built from TRBV27 and TRBJ1-2; 8 nucleotides line up with TRBD1. The V and J ends lost 6 bases and 4 bases, in that order; junction bases with no gene match: 10. Germline V gene lookup returns CDR1 MNHEY and CDR2 SMNVEV (reference sequence). The CDR3 covers 15 residues. CDR3 loop: CASSSNRGWVYGYTF. The CDR3 DNA reads TGTGCCAGCAGCTCGAACAGGGGGTGGGTCTATGGCTACACCTTC.

The chain carries TRBV5-8 and TRBJ1-4; 11 bases line up with TRBD1. The CDR3 is 14 residues long. V was pared by 4 bases and J by 7 bases, with 3 bases of the junction left unmatched. CDR1 and CDR2 (germline): SGHTS, YDEGEE. In DNA form, the CDR3 reads TGTGCCAGCAGCACCGGGACAGGGGGTGAAAAACTGTTTTTT. Translated: CASSTGTGGEKLFF.

The rearrangement uses TRBV6-7 and TRBJ1-5, with 8 nucleotides matching TRBD1. TRBV6-7 is recorded as an ORF, its role being uncertain. With 7 bases clipped from V and 5 bases from J, the junction kept 25 bases outside the gene matches. The CDR3 runs 20 residues. As DNA, the CDR3 is TGTGCCAGCACGAACGGGGGTAAGGAGGGACAGGAACGGTTACATCAGCCCCAGCATTTT. The encoded protein is CASTNGGKEGQERLHQPQHF.

The gene calls are TRBV30 and TRBJ1-5; D gene uncertain. The CDR3 runs 13 residues. Germline lookup yields CDR1 GTSNPN and CDR2 SVGIG (reference sequence). V gave up 1 base and J gave up 3 bases, with 7 bases separating them. This CDR3 is CAWSEQINQPQHF. The CDR3 DNA sequence: TGTGCCTGGAGTGAACAAATCAATCAGCCCCAGCATTTT.

This clone appeared a single time. The rearrangement uses TRBV19 and TRBJ1-1, with D tentatively TRBD1 (6 bases). Trimming took 7 bases from V and 10 from J, leaving 16 bases between them. The germline CDR1 and CDR2 sequences are LNHDA and SQIVND (reference sequence). This CDR3 comprises 12 residues. CDR3 amino acids: CASNIGAGAAFF. Written as DNA, the CDR3 is TGTGCCAGTAATATCGGAGCAGGGGCAGCTTTCTTT.

V is TRBV28 and J is TRBJ1-1; perhaps TRBD1 as D (6 bases). CDR1 MDHEN and CDR2 SYDVKM come from the germline V gene. The V end was cut by 3 bases, the J end by 3 bases, with 17 bases between. This CDR3 spans 16 amino acids. CDR3 nucleotide sequence: TGTGCCAGCAGTTTGAGGGTGAGGGGGAGGGACACTGAAGCTTTCTTT. Encoded protein: CASSLRVRGRDTEAFF. The entire variable domain, with the rest obtained from reference TRBV28 and TRBJ1-1, is as follows: DVKVTQSSRYLVKRTGEKVFLECVQDMDHENMFWYRQDPGLGLRLIYFSYDVKMKEKGDIPEGYSVSREKKERFSLILESASTNQTSMYLCASSLRVRGRDTEAFFGQGTRLTVV.

This clone has a handful of counts. This chain links TRBV28 with TRBJ2-3, with 10 bases fitting TRBD2. Per the germline V gene, CDR1 is MDHEN and CDR2 is SYDVKM. The length of the CDR3 is 15 residues. Germline trimming cut 5 bases from V and 6 bases from J; bases unmatched to any gene: 8. CDR3 amino acids: CASSLAGDSLDTQYF. Here the CDR3 DNA reads TGTGCCAGCAGTCTAGCGGGGGACTCATTGGATACGCAGTATTTT.

This chain joins TRBV27 and TRBJ2-2; D unresolved. The CDR3 is 15 amino acids. V was trimmed by 6 bases and J by 5 bases, leaving 16 bases between them. Germline V gene sequence: CDR1 MNHEY, CDR2 SMNVEV (reference sequence). CDR3 loop: CASSKTMGRTGELFF. Written as DNA, the CDR3 is TGTGCCAGCAGCAAGACAATGGGTCGTACCGGGGAGCTGTTTTTT.

This clone has more than one count but fewer than ten. The chain recombines TRBV6-1 with TRBJ2-7, with 15 bases matching TRBD2. V shed 7 bases, J shed 0 bases, and the junction held 1 base outside the gene matches. This CDR3 has 15 amino acids. Germline V gene sequence: CDR1 MNHNS, CDR2 SASEGT. The CDR3 DNA follows: TGTGCCAGCAAGGGACTAGCGGGAGGCTCCTACGAGCAGTACTTC. Its translation is CASKGLAGGSYEQYF.

The chain has TRBV6-6 and TRBJ2-1, with a tentative D call TRBD1 (6 bases). This CDR3 is 14 amino acids long. The V end was cut by 6 bases, the J end by 8 bases, with 17 bases between. CDR1 is MNHNY and CDR2 is SVGAGI in the germline V gene (reference sequence). In DNA form, the CDR3 reads TGTGCCAGCAGCCTCGGGACACGCCAGGATGAGCAGTTCTTC. Translated: CASSLGTRQDEQFF.

The V and J genes are TRBV7-6 and TRBJ2-1; D unresolved. Trimming took off 1 base at V and 9 bases at J, with 10 bases between the two ends. The length of the CDR3 is 13 residues. The germline V gene encodes CDR1 SGHVS and CDR2 FNYEAQ. CDR3 loop: CASSLERFREQFF. For the CDR3, the DNA is TGTGCCAGCAGCTTAGAGCGATTTCGTGAGCAGTTCTTC.

The gene calls are TRBV19 and TRBJ1-1; tentatively, D is TRBD1 (6 bases). The CDR3 has 13 amino acids. Germline V gene lookup returns CDR1 LNHDA and CDR2 SQIVND (reference sequence). Between the trimmed V and J ends, which lost 6 bases and 4 bases, there was a span of 12 bases. The CDR3 DNA follows: TGTGCCAGTAGCCCGACAGGCGGCACTGAAGCTTTCTTT. Translating gives CASSPTGGTEAFF. Full variable domain (remainder filled in from reference TRBV19 and TRBJ1-1): DGGITQSPKYLFRKEGQNVTLSCEQNLNHDAMYWYRQDPGQGLRLIYYSQIVNDFQKGDIAEGYSVSREKKESFPLTVTSAQKNPTAFYLCASSPTGGTEAFFGQGTRLTVV.

This clone was picked up one time. The rearrangement uses TRBV27 and TRBJ1-1; 7 bases map to TRBD1. CDR1 is MNHEY and CDR2 is SMNVEV in the germline V gene (reference sequence). The junction had 9 bases not matched to a gene; V was cut back by 7 bases and J by 4 bases. The length of the CDR3 is 14 residues. The CDR3 DNA is TGTGCCAGCACCCCTCGACAGGGACTCACTGAAGCTTTCTTT. Protein product: CASTPRQGLTEAFF.

The chain joins TRBV6-5 to TRBJ2-2; D might be TRBD1 (6 bases). This CDR3 region has 13 residues. Trimming pared 6 bases from V and 6 bases from J, leaving 11 bases between. CDR1 and CDR2 from the germline V gene are MNHEY and SVGAGI. The CDR3 bases are TGTGCCAGCAGCCTAACAGGGTCCGGGGAGCTGTTTTTT. Translation gives CASSLTGSGELFF.

The chain combines TRBV7-6 with TRBJ1-5; 10 nucleotides match TRBD1. Germline lookup yields CDR1 SGHVS and CDR2 FNYEAQ. There are 15 residues in the CDR3. The J segment lost 6 bases and the V segment lost 5 bases, leaving 7 bases of the junction unmatched. The CDR3 bases are TGTGCCAGCAGCGTCGGGACAGGGGAGGGTCAGCCCCAGCATTTT. Encoded protein: CASSVGTGEGQPQHF.